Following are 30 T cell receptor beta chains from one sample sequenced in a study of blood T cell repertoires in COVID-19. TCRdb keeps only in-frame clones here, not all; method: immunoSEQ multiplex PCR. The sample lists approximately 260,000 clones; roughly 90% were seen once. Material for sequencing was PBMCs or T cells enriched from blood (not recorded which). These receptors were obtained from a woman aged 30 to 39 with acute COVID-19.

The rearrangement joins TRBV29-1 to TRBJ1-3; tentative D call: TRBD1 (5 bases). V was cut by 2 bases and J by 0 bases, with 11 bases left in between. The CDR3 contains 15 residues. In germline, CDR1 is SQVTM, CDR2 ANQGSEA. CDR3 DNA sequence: TGCAGCGTTGAACACAGGCCGAGCTCTGGAAACACCATATATTTT. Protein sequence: CSVEHRPSSGNTIYF.

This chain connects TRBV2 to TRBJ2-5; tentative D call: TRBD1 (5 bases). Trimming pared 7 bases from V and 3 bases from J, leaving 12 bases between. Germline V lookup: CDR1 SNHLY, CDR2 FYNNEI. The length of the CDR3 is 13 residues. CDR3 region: CASKMGREETQYF. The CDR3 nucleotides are TGTGCCAGCAAGATGGGCAGGGAAGAGACCCAGTACTTC.

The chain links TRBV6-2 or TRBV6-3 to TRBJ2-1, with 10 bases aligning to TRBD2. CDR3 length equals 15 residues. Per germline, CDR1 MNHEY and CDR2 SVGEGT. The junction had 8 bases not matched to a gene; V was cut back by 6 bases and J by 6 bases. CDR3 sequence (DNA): TGTGCCAGCAGCATCCAACGGACTAGCGGCAATGAGCAGTTCTTC. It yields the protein CASSIQRTSGNEQFF.

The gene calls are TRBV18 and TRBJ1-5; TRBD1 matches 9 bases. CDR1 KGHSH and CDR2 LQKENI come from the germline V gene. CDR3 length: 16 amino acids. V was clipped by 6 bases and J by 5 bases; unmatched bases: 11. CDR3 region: CASSPGQGRLDQPQHF. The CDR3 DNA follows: TGTGCCAGCTCGCCAGGACAGGGGCGACTGGATCAGCCCCAGCATTTT.

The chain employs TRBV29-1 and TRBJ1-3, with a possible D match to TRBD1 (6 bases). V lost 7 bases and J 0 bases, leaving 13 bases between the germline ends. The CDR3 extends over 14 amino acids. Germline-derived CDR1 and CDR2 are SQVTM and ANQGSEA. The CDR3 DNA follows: TGCAGCGCCGAAAGGACAGACTCTGGAAACACCATATATTTT. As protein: CSAERTDSGNTIYF.

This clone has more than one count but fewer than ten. The DNA for the CDR3 is TGTGCCAGCAGCCAACGGGGGAAGGGTGAAAAACTGTTTTTT. It specifies CASSQRGKGEKLFF. The V and J genes are TRBV3-1 (or the pseudogene TRBV3-2) and TRBJ1-4; D is possibly TRBD1 (5 bases). CDR1 is LGHDT and CDR2 is YNNKEL in the germline V gene (reference sequence). CDR3 length: 14 residues. Trimming took off 2 bases at V and 7 bases at J, with 11 bases between the two ends.

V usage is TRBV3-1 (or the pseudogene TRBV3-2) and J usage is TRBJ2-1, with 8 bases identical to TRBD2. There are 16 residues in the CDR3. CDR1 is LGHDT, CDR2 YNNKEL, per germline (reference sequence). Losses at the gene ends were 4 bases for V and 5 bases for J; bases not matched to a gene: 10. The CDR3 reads CASSPRGGSGNNEQFF. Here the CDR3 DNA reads TGTGCCAGCAGCCCCCGGGGGGGATCTGGGAACAATGAGCAGTTCTTC.

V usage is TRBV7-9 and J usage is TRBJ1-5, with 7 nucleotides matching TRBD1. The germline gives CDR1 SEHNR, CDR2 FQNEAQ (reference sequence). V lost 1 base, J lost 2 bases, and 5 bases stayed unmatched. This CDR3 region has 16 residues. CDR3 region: CASSLGQGTGNQPQHF. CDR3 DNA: TGTGCCAGCAGCTTAGGACAGGGAACGGGCAATCAGCCCCAGCATTTT.

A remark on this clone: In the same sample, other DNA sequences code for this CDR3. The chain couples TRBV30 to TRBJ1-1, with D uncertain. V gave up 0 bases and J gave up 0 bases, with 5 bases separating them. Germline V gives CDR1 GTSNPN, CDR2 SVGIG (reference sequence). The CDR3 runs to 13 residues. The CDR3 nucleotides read TGTGCCTGGAGTGTTTACATGAACACTGAAGCTTTCTTT. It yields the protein CAWSVYMNTEAFF.

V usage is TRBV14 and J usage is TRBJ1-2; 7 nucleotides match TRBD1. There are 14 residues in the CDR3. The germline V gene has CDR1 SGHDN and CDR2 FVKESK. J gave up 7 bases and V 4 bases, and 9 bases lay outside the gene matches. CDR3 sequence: CASSPRQGSGGYTF. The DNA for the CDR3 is TGTGCCAGCAGCCCAAGACAGGGCTCGGGTGGCTACACCTTC.

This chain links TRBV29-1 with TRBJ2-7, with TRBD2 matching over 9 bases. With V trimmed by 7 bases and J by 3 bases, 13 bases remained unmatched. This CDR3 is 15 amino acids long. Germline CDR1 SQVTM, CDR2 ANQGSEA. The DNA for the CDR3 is TGCAGCGCACGAATGGGGCTAGCGGGAAACTACGAGCAGTACTTC. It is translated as CSARMGLAGNYEQYF.

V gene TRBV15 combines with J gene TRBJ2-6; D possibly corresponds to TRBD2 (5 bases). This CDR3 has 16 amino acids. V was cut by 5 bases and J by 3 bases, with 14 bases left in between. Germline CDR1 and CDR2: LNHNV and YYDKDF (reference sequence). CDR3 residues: CATSGGMGNGANVLTF. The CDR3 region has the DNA TGTGCCACCAGCGGAGGTATGGGCAATGGGGCCAACGTCCTGACTTTC.

CDR3 coding DNA: TGTGCCAGCAGCCAATTCTTTTCTGGAAACACCATATATTTT. It codes for CASSQFFSGNTIYF. This chain connects TRBV14 to TRBJ1-3; D is undetermined. The length of the CDR3 is 14 residues. The germline V gene encodes CDR1 SGHDN and CDR2 FVKESK. The V end lost 2 bases, the J end lost 1 base, and 6 bases lay between the germline ends.

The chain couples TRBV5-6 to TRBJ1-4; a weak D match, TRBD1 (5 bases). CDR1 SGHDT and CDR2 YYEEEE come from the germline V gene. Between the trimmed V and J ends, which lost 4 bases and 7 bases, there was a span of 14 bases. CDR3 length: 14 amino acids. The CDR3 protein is CASSHAGNVEKLFF. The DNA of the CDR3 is TGTGCCAGCAGCCACGCAGGGAATGTTGAAAAACTGTTTTTT.

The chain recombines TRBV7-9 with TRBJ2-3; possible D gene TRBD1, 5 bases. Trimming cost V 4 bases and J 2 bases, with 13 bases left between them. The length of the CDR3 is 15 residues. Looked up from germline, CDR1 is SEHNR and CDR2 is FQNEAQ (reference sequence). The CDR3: CASSSQSGNTDTQYF. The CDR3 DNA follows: TGTGCCAGCAGCTCGCAATCAGGGAACACAGATACGCAGTATTTT.

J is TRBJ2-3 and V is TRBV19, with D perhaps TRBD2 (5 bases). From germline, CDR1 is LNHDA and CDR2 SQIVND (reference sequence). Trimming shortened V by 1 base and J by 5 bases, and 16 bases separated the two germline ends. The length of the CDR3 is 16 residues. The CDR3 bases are TGTGCCAGTAGTATAGTCGGACTGTACGGTGGAGATACGCAGTATTTT. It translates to CASSIVGLYGGDTQYF.

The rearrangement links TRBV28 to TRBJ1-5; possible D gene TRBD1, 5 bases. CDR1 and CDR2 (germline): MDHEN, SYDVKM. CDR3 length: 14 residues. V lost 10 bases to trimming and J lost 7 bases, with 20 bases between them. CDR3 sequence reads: CATFIPGGGQPQHF. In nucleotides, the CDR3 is TGTGCCACCTTCATCCCGGGGGGTGGACAGCCCCAGCATTTT.

CDR3 protein: CASSSYGNTGELFF. In DNA form, the CDR3 reads TGTGCCAGCAGCTCATACGGGAACACCGGGGAGCTGTTTTTT. The rearrangement links TRBV7-2 to TRBJ2-2; D unresolved. This CDR3 is 14 amino acids long. Trimming left V 4 bases short and J 1 base short, with 7 bases between. Looked up from germline, CDR1 is SGHTA and CDR2 is FQGNSA.

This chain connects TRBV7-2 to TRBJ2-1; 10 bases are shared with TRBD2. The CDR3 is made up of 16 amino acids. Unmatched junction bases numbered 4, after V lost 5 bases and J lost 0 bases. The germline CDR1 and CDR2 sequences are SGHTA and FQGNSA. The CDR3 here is CASSTSGANSYNEQFF. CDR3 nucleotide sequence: TGTGCCAGCAGCACTAGCGGGGCCAACTCCTACAATGAGCAGTTCTTC.

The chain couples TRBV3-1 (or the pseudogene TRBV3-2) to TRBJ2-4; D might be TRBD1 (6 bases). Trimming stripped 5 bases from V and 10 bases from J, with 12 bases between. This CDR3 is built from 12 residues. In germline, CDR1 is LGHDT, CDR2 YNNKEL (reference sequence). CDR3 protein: CASSIRGQIQYF. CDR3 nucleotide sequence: TGTGCCAGCAGCATCCGCGGACAGATTCAGTACTTC.

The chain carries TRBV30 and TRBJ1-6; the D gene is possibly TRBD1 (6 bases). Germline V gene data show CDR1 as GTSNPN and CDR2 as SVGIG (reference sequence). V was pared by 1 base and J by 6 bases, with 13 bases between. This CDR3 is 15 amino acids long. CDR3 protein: CAWSAKTGSNSPLHF. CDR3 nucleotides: TGTGCCTGGAGTGCCAAGACAGGTAGTAATTCACCCCTCCACTTT. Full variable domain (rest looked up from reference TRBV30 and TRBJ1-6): SQTIHQWPATLVQPVGSPLSLECTVEGTSNPNLYWYRQAAGRGLQLLFYSVGIGQISSEVPQNLSASRPQDRQFILSSKKLLLSDSGFYLCAWSAKTGSNSPLHFGNGTRLTVT.

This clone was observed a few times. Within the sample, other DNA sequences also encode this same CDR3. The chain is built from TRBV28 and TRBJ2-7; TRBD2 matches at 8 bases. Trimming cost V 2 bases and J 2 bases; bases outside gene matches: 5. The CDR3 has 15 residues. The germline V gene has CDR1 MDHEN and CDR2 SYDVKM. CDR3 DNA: TGTGCCAGCAGTTTACCCCGGGGGGGTACCTACGAGCAGTACTTC. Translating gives CASSLPRGGTYEQYF.

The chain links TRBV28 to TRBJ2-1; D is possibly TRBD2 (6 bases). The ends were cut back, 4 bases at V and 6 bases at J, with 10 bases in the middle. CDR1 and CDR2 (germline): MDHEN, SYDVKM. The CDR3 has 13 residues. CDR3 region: CASSSAGLNEQFF. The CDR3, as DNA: TGTGCCAGCAGTTCTGCGGGACTCAATGAGCAGTTCTTC. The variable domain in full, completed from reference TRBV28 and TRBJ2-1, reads DVKVTQSSRYLVKRTGEKVFLECVQDMDHENMFWYRQDPGLGLRLIYFSYDVKMKEKGDIPEGYSVSREKKERFSLILESASTNQTSMYLCASSSAGLNEQFFGPGTRLTVL.

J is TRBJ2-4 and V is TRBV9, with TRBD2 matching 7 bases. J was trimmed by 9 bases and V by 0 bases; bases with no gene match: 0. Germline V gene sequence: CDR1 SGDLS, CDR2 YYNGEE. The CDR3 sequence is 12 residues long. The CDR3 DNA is TGTGCCAGCAGCGTAGGGGAGGGCATTCAGTACTTC. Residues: CASSVGEGIQYF.

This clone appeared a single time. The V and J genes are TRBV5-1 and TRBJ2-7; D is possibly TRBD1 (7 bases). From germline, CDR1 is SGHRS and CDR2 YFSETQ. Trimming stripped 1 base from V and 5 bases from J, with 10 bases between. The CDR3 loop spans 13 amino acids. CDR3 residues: CASSLPGGNEQYF. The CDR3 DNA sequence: TGCGCCAGCAGCTTGCCAGGGGGGAACGAGCAGTACTTC.

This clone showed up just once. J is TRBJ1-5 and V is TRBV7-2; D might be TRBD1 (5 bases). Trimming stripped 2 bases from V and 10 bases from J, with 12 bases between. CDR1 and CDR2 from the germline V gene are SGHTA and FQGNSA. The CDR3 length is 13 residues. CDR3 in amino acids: CASSLKGTGPQHF. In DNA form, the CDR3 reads TGTGCCAGCAGCTTAAAGGGTACAGGTCCCCAGCATTTT. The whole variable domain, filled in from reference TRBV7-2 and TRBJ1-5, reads GAGVSQSPSNKVTEKGKDVELRCDPISGHTALYWYRQSLGQGLEFLIYFQGNSAPDKSGLPSDRFSAERTGGSVSTLTIQRTQQEDSAVYLCASSLKGTGPQHFGDGTRLSIL.

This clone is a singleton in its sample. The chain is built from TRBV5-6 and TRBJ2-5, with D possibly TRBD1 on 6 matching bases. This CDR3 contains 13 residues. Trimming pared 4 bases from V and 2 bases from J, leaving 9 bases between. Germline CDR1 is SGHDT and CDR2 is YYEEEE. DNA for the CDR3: TGTGCCAGCAGCCTGGACAGTCAAGAGACCCAGTACTTC. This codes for CASSLDSQETQYF.

The chain's CDR3 is CASSSSYARDRGDTIYF. As DNA, the CDR3 is TGCGCCAGCAGCTCATCCTACGCCCGGGACAGGGGAGACACCATATATTTT. J is TRBJ1-3 and V is TRBV4-1, with 10 bases identical to TRBD1. V gave up 5 bases and J gave up 8 bases; unmatched junction bases: 15. CDR1 and CDR2 (germline): MGHRA, YSYEKL. CDR3 size: 17 residues.

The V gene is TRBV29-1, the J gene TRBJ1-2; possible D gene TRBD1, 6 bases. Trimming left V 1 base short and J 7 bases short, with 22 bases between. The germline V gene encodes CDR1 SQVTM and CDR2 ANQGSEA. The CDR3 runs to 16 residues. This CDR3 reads CSVEGGGPTGLSGYTF. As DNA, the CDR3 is TGCAGCGTTGAAGGGGGGGGGCCGACAGGCTTGAGTGGCTACACCTTC.

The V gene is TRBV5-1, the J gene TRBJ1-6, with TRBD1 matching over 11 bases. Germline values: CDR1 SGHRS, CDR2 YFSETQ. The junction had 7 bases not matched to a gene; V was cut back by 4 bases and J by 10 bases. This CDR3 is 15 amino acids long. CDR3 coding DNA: TGCGCCAGCAGCGGCGGACAGGGGGCCGAATCACCCCTCCACTTT. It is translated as CASSGGQGAESPLHF.